This is a list of T cell receptor beta chains from one sample in a study of T-cell memory formation after mild COVID-19. Using its own MiXCR run on the 5' RACE reads, TCRdb lists one record per CDR3 protein. The table records about 270,000 distinct CDR3 sequences, approximately 16% of them present only once. Sequences were obtained from PBMCs or a T cell subset sorted from them (not recorded which). The source is a man between 18 and 35 years old who had mild COVID-19 (a few samples of this study predate the infection). Cell type and time point are not known. Both conserved end residues are part of each CDR3. D genes are given only for firm matches.

v_gene	d_gene	j_gene	CDR3aa
TRBV6-1	NA	TRBJ1-5	CASAAVGNSNQPQHF
TRBV7-2	NA	TRBJ1-1	CASSSPGGLRAGSGEAFF
TRBV12-5	TRBD1	TRBJ1-1	CASGPGTGVLEAFF
TRBV7-9	TRBD2	TRBJ2-7	CASSPPGGDSYEQYF
TRBV29-1	NA	TRBJ2-5	CSVGGTLGETQYF
TRBV6-5	NA	TRBJ2-2	CASSYGGENTGELFF
TRBV19	NA	TRBJ2-2	CASTHGRRGRGGELFF
TRBV9	NA	TRBJ1-5	CASTEVYLGGALNQPQHF
TRBV7-9	NA	TRBJ2-2	CASSPRDGANTGELFF
TRBV6-1	NA	TRBJ1-5	CASSESGSNQPQHF
TRBV10-1	NA	TRBJ2-3	CASSDRHRAYRSDTQYF
TRBV5-4	NA	TRBJ1-2	CASSYPGSGYTF
TRBV6-2/TRBV6-3	TRBD1	TRBJ2-2	CASSYPGQGGLLTGELFF
TRBV29-1	NA	TRBJ2-1	CSVARENNEQFF
TRBV3-1	NA	TRBJ1-6	CASSRRDTGLSPLHF
TRBV7-3	NA	TRBJ1-6	CASSLEGTYNSPLHF
TRBV24-1	TRBD1	TRBJ2-1	CATSDPRDRGLYEQFF
TRBV6-2/TRBV6-3	NA	TRBJ2-7	CASSSGAYEQYF
TRBV29-1	TRBD1	TRBJ1-2	CSVPPGGQGARGYTF
TRBV7-9	NA	TRBJ1-2	CASSLGGQSYGYTF
TRBV28	TRBD2	TRBJ2-5	CASTSPSGGEETQYF
TRBV29-1	NA	TRBJ1-2	CSVDRNPNYGYTF
TRBV5-4	TRBD1	TRBJ2-5	CASSRGGQGQETQYF
TRBV7-2	TRBD1	TRBJ2-1	CASSLATGQGANEQFF
TRBV6-5	NA	TRBJ1-4	CASSYGSRGEKLFF
TRBV7-9	NA	TRBJ1-6	CASSLGVRTYSYNSPLHF
TRBV5-5	NA	TRBJ1-5	CASSRGPGDLGNQPQHF
TRBV29-1	NA	TRBJ1-2	CSVVEGGGYTF
TRBV10-3	TRBD1	TRBJ2-5	CAISSGGKETQYF
TRBV5-5	TRBD1	TRBJ2-5	CASSGTGIQETQYF
TRBV10-3	TRBD2	TRBJ2-3	CAISETGTSGGDTQYF
TRBV27	NA	TRBJ2-2	CASSRGQTGELFF
TRBV5-1	TRBD1	TRBJ2-1	CARGLRDRGIDEQFF
TRBV4-3	NA	TRBJ1-2	CASSQDAAAGGYGYTF
TRBV20-1	NA	TRBJ2-3	CSAPKISSTDTQYF
TRBV20-1	NA	TRBJ1-1	CSASSGARTEAFF
TRBV20-1	NA	TRBJ2-5	CSARTTIQETQYF
TRBV7-6	NA	TRBJ1-2	CAILPDPANYGYTF
TRBV20-1	NA	TRBJ1-1	CSARDLMGSENTEAFF
TRBV5-4	NA	TRBJ2-3	CASSLRGNGDTQYF
TRBV7-2	NA	TRBJ2-6	CASSSGQPGANVLTF